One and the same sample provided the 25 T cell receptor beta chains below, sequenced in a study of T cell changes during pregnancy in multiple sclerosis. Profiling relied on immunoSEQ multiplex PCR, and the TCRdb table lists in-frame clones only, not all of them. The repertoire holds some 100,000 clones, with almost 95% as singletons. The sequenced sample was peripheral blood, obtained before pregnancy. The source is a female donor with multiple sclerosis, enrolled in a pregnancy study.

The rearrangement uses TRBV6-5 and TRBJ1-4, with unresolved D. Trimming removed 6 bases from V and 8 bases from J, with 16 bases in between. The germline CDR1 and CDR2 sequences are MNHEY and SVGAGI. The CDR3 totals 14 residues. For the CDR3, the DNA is TGTGCCAGCAGGGTCGGGATGGGTAACGAAAAACTGTTTTTT. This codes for CASRVGMGNEKLFF.

The CDR3 DNA follows: TGTGCCTGGAGTGTACTATCCCAGAATGAGCAGTTCTTC. It encodes CAWSVLSQNEQFF. This sequence joins TRBV30 and TRBJ2-1; no definite D call. Germline-derived CDR1 and CDR2 are GTSNPN and SVGIG (reference sequence). This CDR3 is built from 13 residues. V was clipped by 0 bases and J by 7 bases, with 10 bases between them.

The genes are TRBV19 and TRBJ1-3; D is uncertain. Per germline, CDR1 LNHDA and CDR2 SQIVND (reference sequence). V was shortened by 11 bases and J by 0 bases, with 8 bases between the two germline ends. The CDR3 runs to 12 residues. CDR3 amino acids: CAGGSSGNTIYF. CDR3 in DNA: TGTGCCGGTGGGAGCTCTGGAAACACCATATATTTT.

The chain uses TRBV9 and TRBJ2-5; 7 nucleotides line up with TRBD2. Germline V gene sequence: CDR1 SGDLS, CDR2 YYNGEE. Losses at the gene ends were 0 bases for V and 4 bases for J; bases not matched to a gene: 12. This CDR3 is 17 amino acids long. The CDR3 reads CASSVGRRLAGPETQYF. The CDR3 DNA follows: TGTGCCAGCAGCGTAGGACGAAGACTAGCAGGTCCAGAGACCCAGTACTTC.

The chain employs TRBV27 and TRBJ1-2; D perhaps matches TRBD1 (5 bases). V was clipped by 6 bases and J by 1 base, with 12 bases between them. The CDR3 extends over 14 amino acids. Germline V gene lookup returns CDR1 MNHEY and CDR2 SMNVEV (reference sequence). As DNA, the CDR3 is TGTGCCAGCAGACAGACAGCCCTTAACTATGGCTACACCTTC. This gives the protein CASRQTALNYGYTF.

CDR3 amino acids: CASSLSGHLGYGYTF. CDR3 nucleotide sequence: TGTGCCAGCAGTTTATCTGGACACCTTGGGTATGGCTACACCTTC. The V gene is TRBV27, the J gene TRBJ1-2, with a possible D match to TRBD1 (5 bases). Trimming took off 0 bases at V and 5 bases at J, with 13 bases between the two ends. The CDR3 totals 15 residues. Germline V lookup: CDR1 MNHEY, CDR2 SMNVEV (reference sequence).

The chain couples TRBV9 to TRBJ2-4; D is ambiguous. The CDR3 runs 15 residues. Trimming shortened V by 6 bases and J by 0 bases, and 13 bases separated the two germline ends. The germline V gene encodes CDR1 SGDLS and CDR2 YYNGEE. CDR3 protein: CASIQYIKAKNIQYF. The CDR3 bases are TGTGCCAGCATTCAGTATATAAAAGCCAAAAACATTCAGTACTTC.

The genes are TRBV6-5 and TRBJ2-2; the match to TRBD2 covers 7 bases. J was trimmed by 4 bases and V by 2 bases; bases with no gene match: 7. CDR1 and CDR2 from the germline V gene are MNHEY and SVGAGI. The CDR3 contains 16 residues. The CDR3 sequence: CASSYASGMGTGELFF. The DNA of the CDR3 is TGTGCCAGCAGTTACGCCAGCGGGATGGGCACCGGGGAGCTGTTTTTT.

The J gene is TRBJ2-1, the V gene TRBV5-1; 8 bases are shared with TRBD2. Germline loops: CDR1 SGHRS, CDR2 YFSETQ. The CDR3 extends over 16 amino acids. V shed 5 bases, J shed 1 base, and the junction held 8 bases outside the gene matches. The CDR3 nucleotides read TGCGCCAGCAGTCCTTCGACTAGCGCGTCCTACAATGAGCAGTTCTTC. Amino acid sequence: CASSPSTSASYNEQFF.

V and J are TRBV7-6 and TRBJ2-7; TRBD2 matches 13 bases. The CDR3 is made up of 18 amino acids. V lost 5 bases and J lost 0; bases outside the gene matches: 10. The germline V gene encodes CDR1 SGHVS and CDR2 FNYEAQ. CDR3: CASSPSLGLAGASYEQYF. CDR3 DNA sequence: TGTGCCAGCAGCCCCAGTTTAGGACTAGCGGGGGCCTCCTACGAGCAGTACTTC. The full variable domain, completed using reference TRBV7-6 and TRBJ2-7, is GAGVSQSPRYKVTKRGQDVALRCDPISGHVSLYWYRQALGQGPEFLTYFNYEAQQDKSGLPNDRFSAERPEGSISTLTIQRTEQRDSAMYRCASSPSLGLAGASYEQYFGPGTRLTVT.

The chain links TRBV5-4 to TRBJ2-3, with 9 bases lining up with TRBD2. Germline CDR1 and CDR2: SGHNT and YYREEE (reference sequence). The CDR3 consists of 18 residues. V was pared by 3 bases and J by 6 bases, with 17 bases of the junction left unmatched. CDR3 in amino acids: CASSSNLGGSGSRDTQYF. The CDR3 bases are TGTGCCAGCAGCTCGAACCTCGGGGGTAGCGGGAGTCGGGATACGCAGTATTTT.

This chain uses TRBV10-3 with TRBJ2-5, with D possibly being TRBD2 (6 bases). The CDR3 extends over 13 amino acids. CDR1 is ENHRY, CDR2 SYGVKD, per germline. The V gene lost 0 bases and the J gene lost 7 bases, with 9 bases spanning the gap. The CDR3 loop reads CAISESPGGTQYF. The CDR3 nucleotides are TGTGCCATCAGTGAGTCCCCCGGGGGGACCCAGTACTTC.

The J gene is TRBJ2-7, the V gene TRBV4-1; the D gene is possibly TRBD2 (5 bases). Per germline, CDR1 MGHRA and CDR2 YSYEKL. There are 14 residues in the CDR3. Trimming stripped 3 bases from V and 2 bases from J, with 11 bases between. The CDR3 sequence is CASSHSSSTYEQYF. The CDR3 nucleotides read TGCGCCAGCAGCCATTCTAGCTCTACCTACGAGCAGTACTTC.

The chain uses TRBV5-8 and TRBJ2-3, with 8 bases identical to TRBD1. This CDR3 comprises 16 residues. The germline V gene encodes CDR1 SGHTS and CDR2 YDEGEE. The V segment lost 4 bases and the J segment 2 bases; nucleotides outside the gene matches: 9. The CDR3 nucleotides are TGTGCCAGCAGCCTTCCGCGGGACAGGATCACAGATACGCAGTATTTT. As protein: CASSLPRDRITDTQYF.

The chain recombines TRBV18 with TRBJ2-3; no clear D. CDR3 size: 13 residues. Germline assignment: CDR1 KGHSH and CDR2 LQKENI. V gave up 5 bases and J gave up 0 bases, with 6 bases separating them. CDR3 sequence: CASSISSTDTQYF. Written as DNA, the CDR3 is TGTGCCAGCTCAATCTCTAGCACAGATACGCAGTATTTT.

The CDR3: CASSWTGAATEAFF. Written as DNA, the CDR3 is TGCGCCAGCAGTTGGACAGGGGCGGCCACTGAAGCTTTCTTT. The chain links TRBV5-1 to TRBJ1-1, with TRBD1 matching 9 bases. This CDR3 has 14 amino acids. From germline, CDR1 is SGHRS and CDR2 YFSETQ. V lost 5 bases, J lost 4 bases, and 6 bases stayed unmatched. The full variable domain, with the rest looked up from reference TRBV5-1 and TRBJ1-1, is KAGVTQTPRYLIKTRGQQVTLSCSPISGHRSVSWYQQTPGQGLQFLFEYFSETQRNKGNFPGRFSGRQFSNSRSEMNVSTLELGDSALYLCASSWTGAATEAFFGQGTRLTVV.

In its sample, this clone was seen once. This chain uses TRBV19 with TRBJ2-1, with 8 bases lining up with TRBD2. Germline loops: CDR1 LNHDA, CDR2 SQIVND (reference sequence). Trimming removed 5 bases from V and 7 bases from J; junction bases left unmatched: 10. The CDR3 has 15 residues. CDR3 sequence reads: CASSLSAGAVNEQFF. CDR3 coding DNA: TGTGCCAGTAGTCTCTCAGCGGGAGCGGTTAATGAGCAGTTCTTC.

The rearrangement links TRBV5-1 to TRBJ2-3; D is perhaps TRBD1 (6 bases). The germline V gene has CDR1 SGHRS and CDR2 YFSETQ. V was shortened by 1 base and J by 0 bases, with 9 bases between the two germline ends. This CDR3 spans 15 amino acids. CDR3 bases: TGCGCCAGCAGCTTGTTGGGGGCTAGCACAGATACGCAGTATTTT. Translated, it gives CASSLLGASTDTQYF.

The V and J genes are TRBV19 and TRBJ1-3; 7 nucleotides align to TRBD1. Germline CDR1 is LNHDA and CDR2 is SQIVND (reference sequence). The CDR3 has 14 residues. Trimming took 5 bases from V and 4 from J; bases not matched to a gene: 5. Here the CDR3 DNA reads TGTGCCAGTAGTGACAGGGCAGCCGGAAACACCATATATTTT. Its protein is CASSDRAAGNTIYF.

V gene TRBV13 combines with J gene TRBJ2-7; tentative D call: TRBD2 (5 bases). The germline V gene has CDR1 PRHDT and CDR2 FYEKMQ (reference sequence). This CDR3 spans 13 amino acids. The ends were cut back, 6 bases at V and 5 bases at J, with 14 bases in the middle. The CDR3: CASRRGINHEQYF. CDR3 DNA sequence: TGTGCCAGCAGACGGGGTATCAACCACGAGCAGTACTTC.

CDR3 sequence (DNA): TGTGCCAGCAGCTTGACGGCTAGCAGACATCCCTACGAGCAGTACTTC. It translates to CASSLTASRHPYEQYF. The chain has TRBV5-4 and TRBJ2-7, with TRBD2 as a possible D gene (5 bases). Trimming left V 1 base short and J 2 bases short, with 16 bases between. The CDR3 has 16 residues. Germline CDR1 and CDR2: SGHNT and YYREEE (reference sequence).

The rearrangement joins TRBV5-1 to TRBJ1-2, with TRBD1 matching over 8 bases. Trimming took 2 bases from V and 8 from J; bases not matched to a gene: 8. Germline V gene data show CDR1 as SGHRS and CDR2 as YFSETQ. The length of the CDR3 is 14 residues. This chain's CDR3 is CASSFQGAAGGYTF. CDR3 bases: TGCGCCAGCAGCTTCCAGGGGGCTGCCGGAGGCTACACCTTC.

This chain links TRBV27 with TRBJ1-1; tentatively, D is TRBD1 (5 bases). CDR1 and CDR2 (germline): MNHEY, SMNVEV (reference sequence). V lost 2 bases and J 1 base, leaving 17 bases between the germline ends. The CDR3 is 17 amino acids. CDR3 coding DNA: TGTGCCAGCAGTTTACCGCCCTGGATGGGGCCGAACACTGAAGCTTTCTTT. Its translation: CASSLPPWMGPNTEAFF.

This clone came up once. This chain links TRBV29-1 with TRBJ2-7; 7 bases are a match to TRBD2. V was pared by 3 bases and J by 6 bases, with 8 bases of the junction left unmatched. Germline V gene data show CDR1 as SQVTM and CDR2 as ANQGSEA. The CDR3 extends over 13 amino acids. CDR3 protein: CSVEWGTGGEQYF. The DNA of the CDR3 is TGCAGCGTTGAGTGGGGCACGGGGGGCGAGCAGTACTTC.

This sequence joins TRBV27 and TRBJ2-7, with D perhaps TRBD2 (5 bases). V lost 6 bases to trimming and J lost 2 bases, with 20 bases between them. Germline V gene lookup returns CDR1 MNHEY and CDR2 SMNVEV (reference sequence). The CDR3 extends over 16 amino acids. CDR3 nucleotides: TGTGCCAGCAGCTCTACGGCGGGTGGACCTCCCTACGAGCAGTACTTC. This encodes CASSSTAGGPPYEQYF.